This T cell receptor (beta chain) was retrieved from a study of OX40 agonist ivuxolimab in advanced cancers. Study in general: The group had a mean age of around 60 years, ranged from about 20 to 90, and was just under 85% male. Patients achieving partial responses numbered three: one hepatocellular carcinoma case and two cutaneous melanoma cases. Study conclusions and caveats: In the 0.1 to 3.0 mg/kg range, CD4+ and CD8+ blood T cells had expanded clonally by week 6. Low normalized T-cell clonal expansion also characterized some of the nonresponders.

The CDR3 covers 15 residues. Assay used: immunoSEQ multiplex PCR; TCRdb lists only in-frame clones, some missing. The sample yields about 99,000 clones, about 96% seen once. In regard to this clone: The target antigen is unknown.

The TCR sequence derives from an adult with an advanced solid tumor such as melanoma, head and neck, liver or kidney cancer. The material sequenced was CD4+ or CD8+ T cells sorted from blood, taken in a trial of the OX40 agonist ivuxolimab. The genes are TRBV21-1 and TRBJ1-6; TRBD1 is the table's D call and was not checked against the DNA. TRBV21-1 is a recognized pseudogene. The CDR3 region has the DNA TGTGCCAGCAGCCACGAAGACAGTGTCGATTCACCCCTCCACTTT. Translation: CASSHEDSVDSPLHF.